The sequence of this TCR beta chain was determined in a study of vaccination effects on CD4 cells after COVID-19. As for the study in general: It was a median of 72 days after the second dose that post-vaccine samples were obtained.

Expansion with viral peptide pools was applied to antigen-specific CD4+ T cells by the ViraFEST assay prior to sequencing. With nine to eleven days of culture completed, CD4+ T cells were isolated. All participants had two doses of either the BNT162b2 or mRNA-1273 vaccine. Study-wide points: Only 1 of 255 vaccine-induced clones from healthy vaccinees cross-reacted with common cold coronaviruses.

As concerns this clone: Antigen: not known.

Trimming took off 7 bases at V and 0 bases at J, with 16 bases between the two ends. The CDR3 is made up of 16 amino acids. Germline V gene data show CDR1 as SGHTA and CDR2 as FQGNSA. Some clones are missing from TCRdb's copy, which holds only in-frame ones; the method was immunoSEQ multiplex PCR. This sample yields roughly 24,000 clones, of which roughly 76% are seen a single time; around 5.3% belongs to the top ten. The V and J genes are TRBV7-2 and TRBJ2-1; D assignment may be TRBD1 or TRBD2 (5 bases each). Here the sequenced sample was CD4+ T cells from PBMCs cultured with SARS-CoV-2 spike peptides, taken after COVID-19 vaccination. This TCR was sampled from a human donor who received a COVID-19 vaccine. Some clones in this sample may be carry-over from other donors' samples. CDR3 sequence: CASNPMGVLSYNEQFF. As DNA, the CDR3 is TGTGCCAGCAACCCGATGGGGGTCCTCTCCTACAATGAGCAGTTCTTC.